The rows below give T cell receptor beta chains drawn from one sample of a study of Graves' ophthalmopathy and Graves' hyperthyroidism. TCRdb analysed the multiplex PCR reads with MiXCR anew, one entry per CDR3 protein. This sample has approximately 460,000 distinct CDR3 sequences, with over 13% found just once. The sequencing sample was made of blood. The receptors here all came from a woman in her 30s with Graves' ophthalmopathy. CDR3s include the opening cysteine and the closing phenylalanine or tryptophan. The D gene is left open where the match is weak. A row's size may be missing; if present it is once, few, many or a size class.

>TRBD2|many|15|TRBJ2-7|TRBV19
CASSKASGAIYEQYF
TGTGCCAGTAGTAAAGCTAGCGGGGCTATCTACGAGCAGTACTTC
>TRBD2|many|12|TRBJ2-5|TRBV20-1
CSAIAGQETQYF
TGCAGTGCCATAGCGGGACAAGAGACCCAGTACTTC
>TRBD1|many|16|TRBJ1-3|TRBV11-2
CASSRGQGLSGNTIYF
TGTGCCAGCAGCCGCGGACAGGGGCTCTCTGGAAACACCATATATTTT
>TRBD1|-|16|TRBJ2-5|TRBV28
CASSDPETGHRETQYF
TGTGCCAGCAGTGACCCCGAGACAGGGCACCGGGAGACCCAGTACTTC
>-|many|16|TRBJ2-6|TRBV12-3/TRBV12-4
CASSPGGGAGANVLTF
TGTGCCAGCAGCCCCGGCGGGGGCGCTGGGGCCAACGTCCTGACTTTC
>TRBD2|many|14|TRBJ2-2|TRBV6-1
CASTRDYPTGELFF
TGTGCCAGCACCCGGGACTACCCCACCGGGGAGCTGTTTTTT
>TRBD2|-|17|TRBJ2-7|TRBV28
CASSLYSSGGASYEQYF
TGTGCCAGCAGTTTATATTCTAGCGGGGGGGCAAGTTACGAGCAGTACTTC
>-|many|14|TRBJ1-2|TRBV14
CASSQDRSDYGYTF
TGTGCCAGCAGCCAAGATCGGAGTGACTATGGCTACACCTTC
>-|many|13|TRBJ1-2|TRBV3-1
CASSTPQHAGYTF
TGTGCCAGCAGCACCCCCCAACACGCCGGCTACACCTTC
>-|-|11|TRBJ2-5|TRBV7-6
CAISSQETQYF
TGTGCCATCAGCTCGCAAGAGACCCAGTACTTC
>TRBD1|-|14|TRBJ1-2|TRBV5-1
CASSSEDRVYGYTF
TGCGCCAGCAGCTCCGAGGACAGGGTGTATGGCTACACCTTC
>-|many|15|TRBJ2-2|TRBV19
CASSPRDRNTGELFF
TGTGCCAGTAGTCCCCGAGACAGGAACACCGGGGAGCTGTTTTTT
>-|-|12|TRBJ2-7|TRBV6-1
CASCPSTYEQYF
TGTGCCAGCTGCCCCTCGACCTACGAGCAGTACTTC
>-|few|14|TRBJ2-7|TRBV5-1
CASSFQGPNYEQYF
TGCGCCAGCAGCTTTCAGGGGCCAAACTACGAGCAGTACTTC
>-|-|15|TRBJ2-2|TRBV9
CASSADGGYTGELFF
TGTGCCAGCAGCGCCGATGGGGGGTACACCGGGGAGCTGTTTTTT
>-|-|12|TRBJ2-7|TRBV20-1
CSAIDRSYEQYF
TGCAGTGCTATTGATCGAAGCTACGAGCAGTACTTC
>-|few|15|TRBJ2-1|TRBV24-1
CATSDLNLAHNEQFF
TGTGCCACCAGTGACCTTAACCTAGCACACAATGAGCAGTTCTTC
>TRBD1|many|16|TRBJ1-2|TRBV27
CASSGYRGPANYGYTF
TGTGCCAGCAGTGGATACAGGGGGCCAGCTAACTATGGCTACACCTTC
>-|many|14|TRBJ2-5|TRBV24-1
CATSDPAVVETQYF
TGTGCCACCAGTGACCCCGCGGTCGTTGAGACCCAGTACTTC
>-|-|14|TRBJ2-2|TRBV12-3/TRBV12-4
CASSRETGTGELFF
TGTGCCAGCAGTAGGGAGACGGGCACCGGGGAGCTGTTTTTT
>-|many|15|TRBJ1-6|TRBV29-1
CSARTDDSYNSPLHF
TGCAGCGCCAGGACAGACGACTCCTATAATTCACCCCTCCACTTT
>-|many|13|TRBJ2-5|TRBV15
CATSRDILETQYF
TGTGCCACCAGCAGAGATATTCTAGAGACCCAGTACTTC
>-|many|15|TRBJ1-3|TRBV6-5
CASSYSGLYGNTIYF
TGTGCCAGCAGTTACTCAGGGCTGTACGGAAACACCATATATTTT
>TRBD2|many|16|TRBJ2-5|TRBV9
CASSVRPAGGQETQYF
TGTGCCAGCAGCGTAAGGCCAGCGGGAGGCCAAGAGACCCAGTACTTC
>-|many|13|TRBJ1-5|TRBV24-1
CATSRQGTQPQHF
TGTGCCACAAGTCGGCAGGGCACTCAGCCCCAGCATTTT
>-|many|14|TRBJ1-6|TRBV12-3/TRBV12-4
CASSSGTRRSPLHF
TGTGCCAGCAGTTCCGGGACACGGCGTTCACCCCTCCACTTT
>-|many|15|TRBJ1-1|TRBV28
CASSLDSNQYTEAFF
TGTGCCAGCAGTTTAGACAGCAACCAGTACACTGAAGCTTTCTTT
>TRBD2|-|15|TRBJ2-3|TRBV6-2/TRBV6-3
CASSPQWAGDDTQYF
TGTGCCAGCAGTCCCCAATGGGCGGGGGACGATACGCAGTATTTT
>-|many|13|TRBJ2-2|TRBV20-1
CSATSFWAGELFF
TGCAGTGCTACCTCTTTCTGGGCCGGGGAGCTGTTTTTT